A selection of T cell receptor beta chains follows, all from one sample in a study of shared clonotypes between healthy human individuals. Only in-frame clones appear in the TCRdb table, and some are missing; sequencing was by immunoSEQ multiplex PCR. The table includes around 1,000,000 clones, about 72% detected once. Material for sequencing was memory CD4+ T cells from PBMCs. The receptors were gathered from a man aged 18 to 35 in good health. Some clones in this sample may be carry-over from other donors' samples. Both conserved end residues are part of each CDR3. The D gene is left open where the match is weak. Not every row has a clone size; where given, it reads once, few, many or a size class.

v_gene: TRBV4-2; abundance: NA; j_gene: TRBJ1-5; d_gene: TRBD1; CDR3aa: CASSQGQGSNQPQHF; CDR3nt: TGTGCCAGCAGCCAAGGACAGGGATCCAATCAGCCCCAGCATTTT
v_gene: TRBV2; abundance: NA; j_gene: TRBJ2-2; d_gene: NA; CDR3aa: CASSESRGINTGELFF; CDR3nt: TGTGCCAGCAGTGAATCTCGGGGTATCAACACCGGGGAGCTGTTTTTT
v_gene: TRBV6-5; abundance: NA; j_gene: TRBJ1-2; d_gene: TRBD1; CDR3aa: CASSYPPGQGNYGYTF; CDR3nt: TGTGCCAGCAGTTACCCTCCGGGACAGGGTAACTATGGCTACACCTTC
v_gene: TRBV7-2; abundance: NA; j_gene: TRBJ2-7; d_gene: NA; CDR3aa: CASSPAGRDLGSLYEQYF; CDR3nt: TGTGCCAGCAGCCCCGCAGGGCGGGACCTGGGGTCCCTATACGAGCAGTACTTC
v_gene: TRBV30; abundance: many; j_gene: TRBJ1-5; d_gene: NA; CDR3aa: CAWSGRAGQPQHF; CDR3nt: TGTGCCTGGAGTGGTCGGGCGGGACAGCCCCAGCATTTT
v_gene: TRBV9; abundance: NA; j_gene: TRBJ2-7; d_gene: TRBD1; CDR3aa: CASSVSSDRGEQYF; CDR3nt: TGTGCCAGCAGCGTCAGCTCGGACAGGGGCGAGCAGTACTTC
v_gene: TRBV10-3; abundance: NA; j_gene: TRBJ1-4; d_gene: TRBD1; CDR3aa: CASRAGGHEKLFF; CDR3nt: TGTGCCAGTCGGGCAGGGGGCCATGAAAAACTGTTTTTT
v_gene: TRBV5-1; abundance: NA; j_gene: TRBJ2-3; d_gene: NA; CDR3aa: CASSLESSGTDTQYF; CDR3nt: TGCGCCAGCAGCTTGGAGTCTTCGGGAACAGATACGCAGTATTTT
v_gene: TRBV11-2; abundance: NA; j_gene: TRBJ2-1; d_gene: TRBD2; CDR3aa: CASSFQGLAGEQFF; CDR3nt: TGTGCCAGCAGCTTTCAGGGACTAGCGGGAGAGCAGTTCTTC
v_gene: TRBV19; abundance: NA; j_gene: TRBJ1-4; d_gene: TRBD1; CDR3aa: CASRPPTGGLEKLFF; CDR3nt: TGTGCCAGTAGACCCCCCACAGGGGGTTTGGAAAAACTGTTTTTT
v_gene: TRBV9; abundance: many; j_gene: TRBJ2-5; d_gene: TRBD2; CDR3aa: CASSRDYGGETQYF; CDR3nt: TGTGCCAGCAGCCGGGACTACGGGGGAGAGACCCAGTACTTC
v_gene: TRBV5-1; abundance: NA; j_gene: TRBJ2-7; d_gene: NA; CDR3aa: CASSLGLAFYEQYF; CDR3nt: TGCGCCAGCAGCTTGGGTCTAGCGTTCTACGAGCAGTACTTC
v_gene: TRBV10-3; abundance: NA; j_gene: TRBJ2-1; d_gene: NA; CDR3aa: CAISDRSGSSYNEQFF; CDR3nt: TGTGCCATCAGTGATCGGAGCGGTAGCTCCTACAATGAGCAGTTCTTC
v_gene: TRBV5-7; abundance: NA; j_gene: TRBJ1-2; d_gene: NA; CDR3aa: CASTRGDGGYGYTF; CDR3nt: TGTGCCAGCACCCGGGGGGACGGTGGATATGGCTACACCTTC
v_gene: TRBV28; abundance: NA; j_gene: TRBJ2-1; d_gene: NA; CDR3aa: CASSTGSIYNEQFF; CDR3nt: TGTGCCAGCAGTACAGGTTCCATCTACAATGAGCAGTTCTTC
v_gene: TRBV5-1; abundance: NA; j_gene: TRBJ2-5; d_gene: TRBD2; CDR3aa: CASSLVGGRAWETQYF; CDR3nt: TGCGCCAGCAGCTTGGTCGGCGGGAGGGCCTGGGAGACCCAGTACTTC
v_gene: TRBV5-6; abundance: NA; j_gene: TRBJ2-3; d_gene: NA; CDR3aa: CASSSGQSGDTQYF; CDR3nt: TGTGCCAGCAGCTCGGGGCAATCGGGAGATACGCAGTATTTT
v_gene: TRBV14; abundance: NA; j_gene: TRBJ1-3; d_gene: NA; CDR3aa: CASSNRGVGNTIYF; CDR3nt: TGTGCCAGCAGTAATCGGGGCGTGGGAAACACCATATATTTT
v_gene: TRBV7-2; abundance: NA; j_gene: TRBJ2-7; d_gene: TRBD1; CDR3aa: CASSLDRQGAHEQYF; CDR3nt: TGTGCCAGCAGCTTAGATCGACAGGGGGCCCACGAGCAGTACTTC
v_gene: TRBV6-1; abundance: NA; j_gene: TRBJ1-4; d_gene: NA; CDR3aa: CATVHGGATNEKLFF; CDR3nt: TGTGCCACCGTCCATGGGGGAGCAACTAATGAAAAACTGTTTTTT
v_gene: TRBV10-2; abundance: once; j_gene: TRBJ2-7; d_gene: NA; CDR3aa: CASSRGDGWSYEQYF; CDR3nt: TGCGCCAGCAGTAGAGGGGACGGCTGGTCCTACGAGCAGTACTTC
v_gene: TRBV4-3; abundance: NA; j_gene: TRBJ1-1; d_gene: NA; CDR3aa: CASSQERSYEAFF; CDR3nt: TGCGCCAGCAGCCAAGAAAGAAGTTATGAAGCTTTCTTT
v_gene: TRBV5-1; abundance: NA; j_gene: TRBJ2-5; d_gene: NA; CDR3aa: CASSLGVQETQYF; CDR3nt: TGCGCCAGCAGCTTGGGTGTCCAAGAGACCCAGTACTTC
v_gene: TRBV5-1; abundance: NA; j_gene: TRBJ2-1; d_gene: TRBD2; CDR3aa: CASSLETAGGYNEQFF; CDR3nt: TGCGCCAGCAGCTTGGAGACAGCGGGAGGTTACAATGAGCAGTTCTTC
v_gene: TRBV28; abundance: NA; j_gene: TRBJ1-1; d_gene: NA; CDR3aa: CASSSLGMNTEAFF; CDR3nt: TGTGCCAGCAGCTCCCTAGGGATGAACACTGAAGCTTTCTTT
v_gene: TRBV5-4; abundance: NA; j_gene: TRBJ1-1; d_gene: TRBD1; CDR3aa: CASSWGQLNTEAFF; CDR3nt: TGTGCCAGCAGCTGGGGACAGCTGAACACTGAAGCTTTCTTT
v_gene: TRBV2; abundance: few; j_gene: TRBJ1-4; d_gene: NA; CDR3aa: CASSERAKGLFF; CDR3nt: TGTGCCAGCAGTGAAAGGGCGAAAGGGCTGTTTTTT
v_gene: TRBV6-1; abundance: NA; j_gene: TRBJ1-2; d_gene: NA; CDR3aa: CASSVRLPYTF; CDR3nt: TGTGCCAGCAGTGTTCGGCTGCCCTACACCTTC
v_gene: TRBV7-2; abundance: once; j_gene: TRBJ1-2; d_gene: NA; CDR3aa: CASSLGPPPAF; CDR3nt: TGTGCCAGCAGCTTAGGTCCACCCCCGGCCTTC
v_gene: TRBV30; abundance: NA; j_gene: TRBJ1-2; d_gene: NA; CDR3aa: CAWSTTGVGYTF; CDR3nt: TGTGCCTGGTCCACAACGGGGGTTGGCTACACCTTC
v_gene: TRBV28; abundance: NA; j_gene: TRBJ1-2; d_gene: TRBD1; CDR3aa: CASSQQGTRGYTF; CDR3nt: TGTGCCAGCAGTCAACAGGGGACGCGGGGCTACACCTTC
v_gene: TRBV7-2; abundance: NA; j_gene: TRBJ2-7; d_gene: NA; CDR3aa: CASSPRLVSYEQYF; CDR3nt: TGTGCCAGCAGCCCGCGCCTCGTTTCCTACGAGCAGTACTTC
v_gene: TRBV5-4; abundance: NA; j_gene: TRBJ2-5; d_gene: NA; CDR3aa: CASSTPGLSETQYF; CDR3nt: TGTGCCAGCAGCACTCCGGGTCTGAGCGAGACCCAGTACTTC
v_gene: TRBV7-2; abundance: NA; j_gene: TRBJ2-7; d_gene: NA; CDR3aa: CASSPPGGLSYEQYF; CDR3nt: TGTGCCAGCAGCCCCCCCGGGGGTCTCTCCTACGAGCAGTACTTC
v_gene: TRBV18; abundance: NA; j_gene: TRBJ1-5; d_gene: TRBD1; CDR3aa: CASSQGQVNQPQHF; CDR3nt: TGTGCCAGCTCACAGGGACAGGTCAATCAGCCCCAGCATTTT
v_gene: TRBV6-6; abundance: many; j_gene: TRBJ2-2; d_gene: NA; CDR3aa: CASSYGWGNGELFF; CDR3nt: TGTGCCAGCAGTTATGGTTGGGGGAACGGGGAGCTGTTTTTT
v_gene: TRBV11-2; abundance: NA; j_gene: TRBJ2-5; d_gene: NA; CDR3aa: CASSFMETQYF; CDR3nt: TGTGCCAGCAGCTTTATGGAGACCCAGTACTTC
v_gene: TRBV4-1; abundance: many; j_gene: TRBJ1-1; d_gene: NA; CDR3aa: CASSQEVWENTEAFF; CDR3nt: TGCGCCAGCAGCCAAGAGGTTTGGGAGAACACTGAAGCTTTCTTT
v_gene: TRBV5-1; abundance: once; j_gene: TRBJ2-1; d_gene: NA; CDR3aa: CASARGGETYNEQFF; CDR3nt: TGCGCCAGCGCTCGGGGCGGCGAAACCTACAATGAGCAGTTCTTC
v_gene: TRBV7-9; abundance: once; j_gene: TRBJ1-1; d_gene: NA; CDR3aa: CASSFEGWTEAFF; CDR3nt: TGTGCCAGCAGCTTCGAAGGGTGGACTGAAGCTTTCTTT
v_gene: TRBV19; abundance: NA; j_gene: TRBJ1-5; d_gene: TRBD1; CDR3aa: CASTTGGRAQHF; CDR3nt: TGTGCCAGTACCACAGGGGGCAGAGCCCAGCATTTT
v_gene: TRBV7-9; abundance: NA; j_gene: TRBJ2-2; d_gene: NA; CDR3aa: CASTPPGLMNTGELFF; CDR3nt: TGTGCCAGCACCCCTCCAGGCTTGATGAACACCGGGGAGCTGTTTTTT
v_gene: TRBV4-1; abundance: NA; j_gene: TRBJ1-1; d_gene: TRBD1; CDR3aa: CASSPPASQDRVVAFF; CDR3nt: TGCGCCAGCAGCCCGCCAGCCTCCCAGGACAGGGTGGTGGCTTTCTTT
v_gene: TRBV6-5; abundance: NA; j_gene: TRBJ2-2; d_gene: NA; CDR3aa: CASKGANTGELFF; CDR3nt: TGTGCCAGCAAGGGGGCGAACACCGGGGAGCTGTTTTTT
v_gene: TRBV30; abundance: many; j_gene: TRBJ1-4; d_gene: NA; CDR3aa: CAWSLWGVEKLFF; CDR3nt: TGTGCCTGGAGTTTGTGGGGCGTTGAAAAACTGTTTTTT
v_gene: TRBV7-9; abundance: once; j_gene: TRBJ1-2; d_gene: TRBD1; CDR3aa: CASSRQGFTYGYTF; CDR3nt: TGTGCCAGCAGCCGACAGGGGTTTACCTATGGCTACACCTTC
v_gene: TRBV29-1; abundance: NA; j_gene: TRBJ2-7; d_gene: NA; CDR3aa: CSVEIGVRPYEQYF; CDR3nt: TGCAGCGTTGAAATCGGGGTAAGGCCCTACGAGCAGTACTTC
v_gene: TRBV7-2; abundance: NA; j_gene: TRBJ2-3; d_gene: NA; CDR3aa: CASSRGGTNVADTQYF; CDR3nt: TGTGCCAGCAGCCGAGGGGGGACAAACGTTGCAGATACGCAGTATTTT
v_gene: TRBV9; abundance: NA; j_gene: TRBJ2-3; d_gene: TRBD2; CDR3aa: CASGPGGSADTQYF; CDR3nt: TGTGCCAGCGGACCGGGCGGGAGTGCAGATACGCAGTATTTT
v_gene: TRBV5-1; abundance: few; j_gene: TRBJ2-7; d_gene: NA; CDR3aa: CASSLGGSGYEQYF; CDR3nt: TGCGCCAGCAGCTTGGGAGGGTCGGGCTACGAGCAGTACTTC
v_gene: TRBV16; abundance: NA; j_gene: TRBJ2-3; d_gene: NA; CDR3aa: CASSHGVLDTQYF; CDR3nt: TGTGCCAGCAGCCATGGAGTTCTGGATACGCAGTATTTT
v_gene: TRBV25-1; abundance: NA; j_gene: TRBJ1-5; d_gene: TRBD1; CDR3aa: CASGQGHSNQPQHF; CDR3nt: TGTGCCAGCGGACAGGGGCATAGCAATCAGCCCCAGCATTTT
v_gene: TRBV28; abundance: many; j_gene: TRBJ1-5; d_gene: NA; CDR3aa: CASVTGFRGNQPQHF; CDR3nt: TGTGCCAGCGTGACGGGTTTTAGGGGCAATCAGCCCCAGCATTTT
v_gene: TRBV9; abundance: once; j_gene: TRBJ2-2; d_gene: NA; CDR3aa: CASSSSYQANTGELFF; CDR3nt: TGTGCCAGCAGCTCAAGCTACCAAGCGAACACCGGGGAGCTGTTTTTT
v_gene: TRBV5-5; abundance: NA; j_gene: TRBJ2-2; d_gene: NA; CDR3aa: CASSLRGVNTGELFF; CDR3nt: TGTGCCAGCAGCTTGAGAGGGGTTAACACCGGGGAGCTGTTTTTT